This T cell receptor beta chain appears in the sequencing data of a study of neurological immune-mediated disorders. Germline lookup yields CDR1 SGHRS and CDR2 YFSETQ. The germline V and J ends were trimmed by 7 bases and 1 base, with 14 bases remaining between them. The CDR3 extends over 14 amino acids. TCRdb redid the calling of the 5' RACE reads with MiXCR, one entry per CDR3 protein. The table includes about 92,000 distinct CDR3 sequences, around 3.5% detected once. This clonotype showed up many times. The rearrangement uses TRBV5-1 and TRBJ1-2; tentative D call: TRBD1 (6 bases). This sequence was found in a woman in her fifties or sixties with multiple sclerosis. The sample was PBMCs. The CDR3 region is CASSVTGLNYGYTF. For the CDR3, the DNA is TGCGCCAGCTCTGTAACAGGGCTTAACTATGGCTACACCTTC.